The 32 T cell receptor beta chains reported below all come from one sample, sequenced in a study of T cell responses to AZD1222 COVID-19 vaccine. The assay was immunoSEQ multiplex PCR, and TCRdb's table has in-frame clones only and misses some. The sample includes tens of thousands of clones, around 81% of them seen just once. The sequenced sample was peripheral blood, obtained 28 days after the second AZD1222 dose. The origin of the receptors is an adult who received the AZD1222 COVID-19 vaccine.

The chain combines TRBV28 with TRBJ2-7, with 9 nucleotides matching TRBD1. Trimming cost V 7 bases and J 5 bases; bases outside gene matches: 9. From germline, CDR1 is MDHEN and CDR2 SYDVKM. This CDR3 comprises 14 residues. The CDR3 reads CASIGTGSGHEQYF. As DNA, the CDR3 is TGTGCCAGCATTGGGACAGGGTCCGGTCACGAGCAGTACTTC.

The chain uses TRBV6-2 or TRBV6-3 and TRBJ1-2, with TRBD1 matching 7 bases. This CDR3 region has 14 residues. Germline CDR1 reads MNHEY; CDR2 reads SVGEGT. V was clipped by 5 bases and J by 1 base; unmatched bases: 4. CDR3 sequence reads: CASSPTGVNYGYTF. CDR3 bases: TGTGCCAGCAGTCCCACAGGGGTTAACTATGGCTACACCTTC.

The chain is built from TRBV2 and TRBJ1-1; the D gene is possibly TRBD1 (6 bases). Per germline, CDR1 SNHLY and CDR2 FYNNEI. This CDR3 comprises 13 residues. With 4 bases removed from V and 5 bases from J, the gap between germline ends came to 11 bases. The CDR3 sequence: CASSGGLGTEAFF. DNA of the CDR3: TGTGCCAGCAGTGGGGGGCTTGGGACTGAAGCTTTCTTT.

CDR3 in amino acids: CASSTGTLGSTDTQYF. DNA of the CDR3: TGTGCCAGCAGCACGGGCACCCTTGGGAGCACAGATACGCAGTATTTT. The chain is built from TRBV9 and TRBJ2-3; D not certain. The CDR3 extends over 16 amino acids. V was pared by 4 bases and J by 0 bases, with 15 bases between. The germline CDR1 and CDR2 sequences are SGDLS and YYNGEE.

The rearrangement uses TRBV3-1 (or the pseudogene TRBV3-2) and TRBJ1-2; 8 bases match TRBD1. Germline V gene sequence: CDR1 LGHDT, CDR2 YNNKEL (reference sequence). There are 17 residues in the CDR3. The trim removed 5 bases at V and 8 bases at J, leaving 19 bases unmatched. DNA for the CDR3: TGTGCCAGCAGCGAACCGTGGTCCAGGGGGCGCCCCGGGGGCTACACCTTC. Encoded protein: CASSEPWSRGRPGGYTF.

In DNA, the CDR3 is TGCGCCAGCAAGGAGCGGGAGAGGCCCAGTGAGCAGTTCTTC. It yields the protein CASKERERPSEQFF. The rearrangement links TRBV5-1 to TRBJ2-1; 8 bases line up with TRBD2. CDR3 length: 14 residues. The germline V gene has CDR1 SGHRS and CDR2 YFSETQ. J lost 9 bases, V lost 6 bases, and 11 bases had no gene match. The variable domain in full, completed from reference TRBV5-1 and TRBJ2-1, reads KAGVTQTPRYLIKTRGQQVTLSCSPISGHRSVSWYQQTPGQGLQFLFEYFSETQRNKGNFPGRFSGRQFSNSRSEMNVSTLELGDSALYLCASKERERPSEQFFGPGTRLTVL.

The chain uses TRBV6-1 and TRBJ2-7; D gene ambiguous. CDR3 length: 14 amino acids. Between the trimmed V and J ends, which lost 2 bases and 0 bases, there was a span of 8 bases. Germline V CDR1 and CDR2: MNHNS, SASEGT. The CDR3 DNA sequence: TGTGCCAGCAGTGAACTAGGAAGCTCCTACGAGCAGTACTTC. This encodes CASSELGSSYEQYF.

The V gene is TRBV18, the J gene TRBJ1-1; possible D gene TRBD1, 6 bases. V lost 0 bases and J 8 bases, leaving 13 bases between the germline ends. CDR3 length: 14 residues. The germline gives CDR1 KGHSH, CDR2 LQKENI. The CDR3 nucleotides are TGTGCCAGCTCACCACCACAGGGAGGAGGCGAAGCTTTCTTT. Protein product: CASSPPQGGGEAFF. The variable domain in full, completed from reference TRBV18 and TRBJ1-1, reads NAGVMQNPRHLVRRRGQEARLRCSPMKGHSHVYWYRQLPEEGLKFMVYLQKENIIDESGMPKERFSAEFPKEGPSILRIQQVVRGDSAAYFCASSPPQGGGEAFFGQGTRLTVV.

The genes are TRBV11-3 and TRBJ1-1; 12 bases are shared with TRBD1. This CDR3 contains 20 residues. Per the germline V gene, CDR1 is SGHNT and CDR2 is YENEEA. Unmatched junction bases numbered 19, after V lost 4 bases and J lost 4 bases. CDR3 in amino acids: CASSSLAPLPGQGARTEAFF. CDR3 nucleotides: TGTGCCAGCAGCTCATTGGCGCCATTACCGGGACAGGGGGCGCGCACTGAAGCTTTCTTT.

This chain joins TRBV28 and TRBJ2-2; D call uncertain. Germline V gene sequence: CDR1 MDHEN, CDR2 SYDVKM. V dropped 11 bases and J dropped 3 bases, with 19 bases sitting between them. This CDR3 is built from 15 residues. Written as DNA, the CDR3 is TGTGCCGCTAAAGAGGATGAACGGGACACCGGGGAGCTGTTTTTT. Residues: CAAKEDERDTGELFF.

This chain joins TRBV2 and TRBJ2-3; 8 bases agree with TRBD2. The CDR3 extends over 14 amino acids. J was trimmed by 2 bases and V by 6 bases; bases with no gene match: 4. Germline lookup yields CDR1 SNHLY and CDR2 FYNNEI. CDR3 in DNA: TGTGCCAGCAGGCAGCGGGAGACCACAGATACGCAGTATTTT. As protein: CASRQRETTDTQYF.

The V call is TRBV6-5, the J call TRBJ2-7; 8 bases fit TRBD1. CDR1 and CDR2 from the germline V gene are MNHEY and SVGAGI. The CDR3 has 14 residues. Unmatched junction bases numbered 8, after V lost 6 bases and J lost 4 bases. The CDR3, as DNA: TGTGCCAGCAGCCTCGGACAGGGCCCTTACGAGCAGTACTTC. Residues: CASSLGQGPYEQYF.

The gene calls are TRBV5-1 and TRBJ2-7; 7 bases fit TRBD1. This CDR3 is 15 amino acids long. Germline V gene lookup returns CDR1 SGHRS and CDR2 YFSETQ. V lost 0 bases, J lost 0 bases, and 3 bases stayed unmatched. CDR3 protein: CASSLETGYSYEQYF. The CDR3 DNA follows: TGCGCCAGCAGCTTGGAGACAGGGTACTCCTACGAGCAGTACTTC.

The chain has TRBV6-6 and TRBJ1-6; TRBD1 is a possible D gene (5 bases). The V end was cut by 2 bases, the J end by 6 bases, with 14 bases between. This CDR3 is built from 16 residues. Germline CDR1 is MNHNY and CDR2 is SVGAGI (reference sequence). This chain's CDR3 is CASSYAVGGANSPLHF. Here the CDR3 DNA reads TGTGCCAGCAGTTACGCAGTCGGGGGAGCTAATTCACCCCTCCACTTT.

The CDR3 loop reads CASSFWVTGGTYEQYF. The CDR3 bases are TGTGCCAGCAGTTTTTGGGTTACGGGGGGCACCTACGAGCAGTACTTC. The chain uses TRBV27 and TRBJ2-7, with a tentative D call TRBD2 (7 bases). This CDR3 contains 16 residues. Germline loops: CDR1 MNHEY, CDR2 SMNVEV (reference sequence). Trimming pared 3 bases from V and 2 bases from J, leaving 17 bases between.

The V call is TRBV6-6, the J call TRBJ2-7; D remains ambiguous. The CDR3 extends over 16 amino acids. V gave up 7 bases and J gave up 1 base, with 20 bases separating them. CDR1 is MNHNY and CDR2 is SVGAGI in the germline V gene (reference sequence). The CDR3 DNA is TGTGCCAGCAAACCGACCCAAAGTGCGGTTTCCTACGAGCAGTACTTC. Its protein product is CASKPTQSAVSYEQYF.

The chain uses TRBV7-2 and TRBJ2-3, with 8 nucleotides matching TRBD1. CDR1 is SGHTA, CDR2 FQGNSA, per germline. The junction had 2 bases not matched to a gene; V was cut back by 3 bases and J by 0 bases. There are 15 residues in the CDR3. The chain's CDR3 is CASSFDRGSTDTQYF. CDR3 coding DNA: TGTGCCAGCAGCTTCGACAGGGGCAGCACAGATACGCAGTATTTT.

The chain has TRBV10-2 and TRBJ2-1, with 7 nucleotides matching TRBD2. After removal of 0 bases from V and 2 bases from J, the junction contained 4 bases not matched to a gene. Germline V gene sequence: CDR1 WSHSY, CDR2 SAAADI. CDR3 length: 16 amino acids. The CDR3 sequence: CASSESTAGAYNEQFF. CDR3 bases: TGCGCCAGCAGTGAGTCGACCGCGGGGGCCTACAATGAGCAGTTCTTC.

This clone has at least ten counts. The chain employs TRBV7-6 and TRBJ2-5; D is ambiguous. Germline V lookup: CDR1 SGHVS, CDR2 FNYEAQ. The V end was cut by 3 bases, the J end by 1 base, with 12 bases between. This CDR3 region has 15 residues. CDR3 DNA sequence: TGTGCCAGCAGCTTCGGGTCGCATACCCAAGAGACCCAGTACTTC. Translated: CASSFGSHTQETQYF.

The rearrangement uses TRBV11-1 and TRBJ1-3; D uncertain. Trimming stripped 1 base from V and 0 bases from J, with 7 bases between. The germline V gene encodes CDR1 SGHAT and CDR2 FQDESV (reference sequence). This CDR3 is built from 15 residues. CDR3 coding DNA: TGTGCCAGCAGCTTAGTAGCCGTCTCTGGAAACACCATATATTTT. This codes for CASSLVAVSGNTIYF. The entire variable domain, with the rest obtained from reference TRBV11-1 and TRBJ1-3, is as follows: EAEVAQSPRYKITEKSQAVAFWCDPISGHATLYWYRQILGQGPELLVQFQDESVVDDSQLPKDRFSAERLKGVDSTLKIQPAELGDSAMYLCASSLVAVSGNTIYFGEGSWLTVV.

The chain links TRBV25-1 to TRBJ2-7; 10 positions match TRBD2. The V gene end was trimmed by 4 bases and the J gene end by 3 bases; junction bases not matched to a gene: 6. There are 15 residues in the CDR3. Germline V CDR1 and CDR2: MGHDK, SYGVNS. CDR3 bases: TGTGCCAGCAGTGCCCGGACTAGCGGCTACTACGAGCAGTACTTC. As protein: CASSARTSGYYEQYF.

The chain combines TRBV7-2 with TRBJ1-3; TRBD1 aligns across 8 bases. The germline CDR1 and CDR2 sequences are SGHTA and FQGNSA. This CDR3 region has 15 residues. V lost 4 bases and J lost 6; bases outside the gene matches: 8. The CDR3 DNA is TGTGCCAGCAGCTCGGGACAGGCCCCGGAAAACACCATATATTTT. Protein: CASSSGQAPENTIYF.

This chain links TRBV30 with TRBJ1-1; tentatively, D is TRBD1 (5 bases). This CDR3 has 15 amino acids. Trimming removed 4 bases at V and 1 base at J, with 16 bases between. In germline, CDR1 is GTSNPN, CDR2 SVGIG (reference sequence). The CDR3: CAWMGGINSNTEAFF. CDR3 bases: TGTGCCTGGATGGGGGGGATTAACTCGAACACTGAAGCTTTCTTT.

This clone was seen a few times. The genes are TRBV2 and TRBJ1-4; D unresolved. There are 14 residues in the CDR3. V lost 2 bases and J lost 4, with 8 bases in between. Germline V gene lookup returns CDR1 SNHLY and CDR2 FYNNEI. The CDR3: CASSERPDNEKLFF. DNA of the CDR3: TGTGCCAGCAGTGAAAGACCAGATAATGAAAAACTGTTTTTT. Combining the CDR3 with reference TRBV2 and TRBJ1-4 gives the whole variable domain EPEVTQTPSHQVTQMGQEVILRCVPISNHLYFYWYRQILGQKVEFLVSFYNNEISEKSEIFDDQFSVERPDGSNFTLKIRSTKLEDSAMYFCASSERPDNEKLFFGSGTQLSVL.

This clone was seen just once. This rearrangement joins TRBV5-1 to TRBJ1-1, with D perhaps TRBD1 (6 bases). Germline CDR1 reads SGHRS; CDR2 reads YFSETQ. Trimming left V 4 bases short and J 5 bases short, with 12 bases between. CDR3 length: 13 residues. This chain's CDR3 is CASSGGARTEAFF. The CDR3 nucleotides read TGCGCCAGCAGCGGGGGGGCGAGAACTGAAGCTTTCTTT.

V is TRBV5-1 and J is TRBJ2-7; TRBD1 matches at 7 bases. Germline CDR1 reads SGHRS; CDR2 reads YFSETQ. The CDR3 has 17 amino acids. Unmatched junction bases numbered 13, after V lost 4 bases and J lost 0 bases. CDR3 sequence (DNA): TGCGCCAGCAGCCTGGTACTCACAGGGGCTCCCTCCTACGAGCAGTACTTC. It codes for CASSLVLTGAPSYEQYF.

Only a few counts were recorded for this clone. The chain couples TRBV28 to TRBJ1-5; tentative D call: TRBD1 (5 bases). V lost 3 bases and J 5 bases, leaving 14 bases between the germline ends. Germline CDR1 MDHEN, CDR2 SYDVKM. CDR3 length: 15 residues. The CDR3 region is CASSFPPGQHQPQHF. The CDR3 bases are TGTGCCAGCAGTTTCCCGCCGGGGCAACATCAGCCCCAGCATTTT.

This clone appeared a few times. V usage is TRBV28 and J usage is TRBJ2-5, with D perhaps TRBD2 (6 bases). V gave up 5 bases and J gave up 2 bases, with 12 bases separating them. Germline-derived CDR1 and CDR2 are MDHEN and SYDVKM. CDR3 length: 14 residues. The CDR3 reads CASSTFGTQETQYF. The CDR3, as DNA: TGTGCCAGCAGTACCTTCGGGACTCAAGAGACCCAGTACTTC.

This chain links TRBV11-2 with TRBJ2-7; possibly TRBD1 for D (5 bases). This CDR3 contains 13 residues. Germline CDR1 and CDR2: SGHAT and FQNNGV. Deletions cut 4 bases from V and 6 bases from J, with 13 bases between. CDR3 in amino acids: CASSSIQGSEQYF. CDR3 sequence (DNA): TGTGCCAGCAGCTCCATCCAGGGAAGCGAGCAGTACTTC.

This clone came up a few times. The chain recombines TRBV3-1 (or the pseudogene TRBV3-2) with TRBJ1-2; unclear D gene. Germline CDR1 and CDR2: LGHDT and YNNKEL (reference sequence). The CDR3 is 15 amino acids. V was pared by 4 bases and J by 6 bases, with 18 bases between. The CDR3 nucleotides are TGTGCCAGCAGCCCGTTGGGTGGTTATAAGGATGGCTACACCTTC. It encodes CASSPLGGYKDGYTF.

V and J are TRBV19 and TRBJ1-5; D is undetermined. CDR3 size: 12 residues. The ends were cut back, 3 bases at V and 6 bases at J, with 6 bases in the middle. Germline CDR1 and CDR2: LNHDA and SQIVND (reference sequence). DNA for the CDR3: TGTGCCAGTAGTATGCCCCGTCAGCCCCAGCATTTT. This encodes CASSMPRQPQHF.

This sequence joins TRBV5-1 and TRBJ1-5; D is uncertain. Germline V gene sequence: CDR1 SGHRS, CDR2 YFSETQ. The CDR3 length is 15 residues. The V and J ends lost 0 bases and 2 bases respectively, with 9 bases between them. The CDR3 reads CASSLDGRGNQPQHF. DNA of the CDR3: TGCGCCAGCAGCTTGGATGGTAGGGGCAATCAGCCCCAGCATTTT.